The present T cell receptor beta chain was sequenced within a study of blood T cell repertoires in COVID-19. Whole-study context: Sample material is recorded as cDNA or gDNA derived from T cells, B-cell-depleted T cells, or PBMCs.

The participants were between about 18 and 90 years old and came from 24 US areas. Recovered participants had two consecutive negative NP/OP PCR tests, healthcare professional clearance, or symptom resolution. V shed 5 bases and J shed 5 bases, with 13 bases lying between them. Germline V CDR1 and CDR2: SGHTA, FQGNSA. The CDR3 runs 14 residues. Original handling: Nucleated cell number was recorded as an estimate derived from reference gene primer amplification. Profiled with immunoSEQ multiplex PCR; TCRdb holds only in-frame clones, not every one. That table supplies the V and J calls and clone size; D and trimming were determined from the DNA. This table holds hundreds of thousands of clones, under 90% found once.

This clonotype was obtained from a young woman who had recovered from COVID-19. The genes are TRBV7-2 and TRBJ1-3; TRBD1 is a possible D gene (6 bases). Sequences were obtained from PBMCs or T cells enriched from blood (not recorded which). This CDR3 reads CASSIGQNRNTIYF. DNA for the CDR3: TGTGCCAGCAGCATAGGACAGAACCGAAACACCATATATTTT.